The 5 T cell receptor beta chains given below trace back to one sample, sequenced in a study of blood T cell repertoires in COVID-19. Generated by immunoSEQ multiplex PCR, the TCRdb table keeps only in-frame clones and is missing some. The sample lists around 170,000 clones, approximately 80% occurring once. What was sequenced was peripheral blood. Receptors were obtained from a human donor in a cohort sampled during active COVID-19.

This clone was observed a handful of times. The chain links TRBV25-1 to TRBJ2-7; possible D gene TRBD2, 6 bases. Trimming took 2 bases from V and 2 from J, leaving 13 bases between them. Germline CDR1 and CDR2: MGHDK and SYGVNS. The CDR3 spans 15 residues. The CDR3 reads CASSEGIGGTYEQYF. The CDR3 bases are TGTGCCAGCAGTGAAGGGATCGGGGGAACCTACGAGCAGTACTTC.

This chain uses TRBV6-5 with TRBJ2-7; 7 bases are shared with TRBD1. This CDR3 has 14 amino acids. V lost 3 bases to trimming and J lost 4 bases; unmatched junction nucleotides: 6. The germline V gene has CDR1 MNHEY and CDR2 SVGAGI. In DNA form, the CDR3 reads TGTGCCAGCAGTTATTTGGCAGGGGGTTACGAGCAGTACTTC. Its translation is CASSYLAGGYEQYF.

This sequence joins TRBV27 and TRBJ1-1; TRBD1 matches at 7 bases. Germline-derived CDR1 and CDR2 are MNHEY and SMNVEV (reference sequence). The CDR3 consists of 16 residues. Trimming cost V 0 bases and J 5 bases; bases outside gene matches: 9. Here the CDR3 DNA reads TGTGCCAGCAGTTTATCGTTACGTGCCAGGGGGACTGAAGCTTTCTTT. Translated: CASSLSLRARGTEAFF.

This clone has more than one count but fewer than ten. The chain combines TRBV7-9 with TRBJ2-5, with D perhaps TRBD1 (5 bases). V shed 5 bases and J shed 1 base, with 8 bases lying between them. Germline values: CDR1 SEHNR, CDR2 FQNEAQ (reference sequence). This CDR3 region has 13 residues. CDR3 in DNA: TGTGCCAGCAGCCAAGGGGTCCAAGAGACCCAGTACTTC. Amino acid sequence: CASSQGVQETQYF.

The V gene is TRBV6-6, the J gene TRBJ2-5; 7 bases align to TRBD1. The ends lost 8 bases at V and 5 bases at J; junction bases unmatched: 5. The V gene's germline CDR1 is MNHNY and CDR2 SVGAGI (reference sequence). There are 12 residues in the CDR3. CDR3 region: CASHRGGETQYF. CDR3 DNA sequence: TGTGCCAGCCACAGGGGTGGCGAGACCCAGTACTTC.